A selection of T cell receptor beta chains follows, all from one sample in a study of PD-1 blockade in classical Hodgkin lymphoma. TCRdb's copy holds only in-frame clones and misses some; the assay was immunoSEQ multiplex PCR. The sample lists roughly 20,000 clones, approximately 90% occurring once. Material: CD8+ T cells from blood. These receptors were collected from a human donor with classical Hodgkin lymphoma. The CDR3 runs from the conserved cysteine through the conserved F or W. A D gene is named only where the DNA matches it firmly. Not every row has a clone size; where given, it reads once, few, many or a size class.

V gene	clone size	D gene	J gene	CDR3 protein	CDR3 DNA
TRBV6-6	.	.	TRBJ1-2	CASSYAVTYSGYGYTF	TGTGCCAGCAGTTACGCTGTAACTTACAGCGGCTATGGCTACACCTTC
TRBV4-1	.	TRBD1	TRBJ1-6	CASSPHRGPSSSPLHF	TGCGCCAGCAGCCCCCACAGGGGGCCCTCCTCGTCACCCCTCCACTTT
TRBV10-2	.	.	TRBJ2-3	CASSDGGAMGTDTQYF	TGCGCCAGTTCGGATGGGGGGGCGATGGGCACAGATACGCAGTATTTT
TRBV7-7	.	TRBD2	TRBJ2-5	CASSFTGGSGETQYF	TGTGCCAGCAGCTTCACCGGGGGGTCGGGAGAGACCCAGTACTTC
TRBV29-1	.	.	TRBJ1-5	CSVGGGQPNQPQHF	TGCAGCGTTGGGGGTGGACAGCCCAATCAGCCCCAGCATTTT
TRBV7-9	.	TRBD2	TRBJ2-2	CASNPTREGVFGELFF	TGTGCCAGCAACCCCACTCGGGAGGGCGTTTTCGGGGAGCTGTTTTTT
TRBV6-5	.	.	TRBJ1-1	CASSYSFRGNTEAFF	TGTGCCAGCAGTTACTCGTTCCGAGGGAACACTGAAGCTTTCTTT
TRBV28	.	.	TRBJ2-7	CASSPDGSGQYF	TGTGCCAGCAGTCCGGACGGTAGCGGGCAGTACTTC
TRBV5-6	.	TRBD1	TRBJ1-2	CASTQTGESGYTF	TGTGCCAGCACCCAAACAGGGGAGAGTGGCTACACCTTC
TRBV4-3	.	.	TRBJ2-3	CASSQERSASVLAYTDTQYF	TGCGCCAGCAGCCAAGAAAGGTCGGCCAGTGTGCTAGCCTACACAGATACGCAGTATTTT
TRBV25-1	.	.	TRBJ2-1	CASRDNIARMNSYNEQFF	TGTGCCAGCCGTGATAATATAGCGCGAATGAACTCCTACAATGAGCAGTTCTTC
TRBV25-1	few	TRBD1	TRBJ2-1	CASKPSGSRTGGQFF	TGTGCCAGCAAACCGAGTGGCAGTCGGACAGGGGGGCAGTTCTTC
TRBV5-6	.	.	TRBJ2-6	CASSWGHFSGANVLTF	TGTGCCAGCAGCTGGGGACACTTCTCTGGGGCCAACGTCCTGACTTTC
TRBV28	.	.	TRBJ1-5	CASSLRGGGQPQHF	TGTGCCAGCAGTTTAAGAGGGGGGGGGCAGCCCCAGCATTTT
TRBV2	.	TRBD2	TRBJ2-7	CASNRQSGGDYEQYF	TGTGCCAGCAACCGTCAAAGCGGGGGGGACTACGAGCAGTACTTC
TRBV18	.	.	TRBJ2-3	CASSPGTDPSTDTQYF	TGTGCCAGCTCACCAGGCACAGACCCTAGCACAGATACGCAGTATTTT
TRBV7-6	.	.	TRBJ2-2	CASSLLRGTGELFF	TGTGCCAGCAGCCTCCTGAGAGGCACCGGGGAGCTGTTTTTT
TRBV4-1	once	.	TRBJ1-1	CASSQDRVGTGTEAFF	TGCGCCAGCAGCCAAGATAGGGTAGGCACGGGAACTGAAGCTTTCTTT
TRBV28	.	.	TRBJ1-5	CASSWGGSQPQHF	TGTGCCAGCAGTTGGGGGGGAAGTCAGCCCCAGCATTTT
TRBV7-6	.	.	TRBJ1-2	CASSSQSNYGYTF	TGTGCCAGCAGCTCCCAGAGCAACTATGGCTACACCTTC
TRBV10-2	.	TRBD2	TRBJ2-7	CASSEIPGRSGGLSYEQYF	TGCGCCAGCAGTGAGATACCAGGCCGTAGCGGGGGGTTATCCTACGAGCAGTACTTC
TRBV28	once	TRBD1	TRBJ2-1	CASSLSTGGAHNEQFF	TGTGCCAGCAGTTTATCCACAGGGGGCGCCCACAATGAGCAGTTCTTC
TRBV5-1	.	.	TRBJ1-1	CASSFGTEAFF	TGCGCCAGCAGCTTCGGCACTGAAGCTTTCTTT
TRBV29-1	.	.	TRBJ2-7	CSVGSAFYPQQYF	TGCAGCGTTGGGTCGGCTTTCTATCCTCAGCAGTACTTC
TRBV6-1	.	TRBD1	TRBJ2-7	CASSRSGTGPYEQYF	TGTGCCAGCAGTCGATCTGGGACAGGCCCCTACGAGCAGTACTTC
TRBV19	.	.	TRBJ1-1	CASSISSWDPRWTEAFF	TGTGCCAGTAGTATTTCAAGTTGGGACCCGAGGTGGACTGAAGCTTTCTTT
TRBV30	.	.	TRBJ1-3	CAWSPTLSGNTIYF	TGTGCCTGGAGTCCAACCCTCTCTGGAAACACCATATATTTT
TRBV9	once	.	TRBJ1-3	CASSVEKAYTIYF	TGTGCCAGCAGCGTTGAGAAGGCATACACCATATATTTT
TRBV7-9	.	TRBD1	TRBJ2-1	CASSSDRESYNEQFF	TGTGCCAGCAGCTCCGACAGGGAATCCTACAATGAGCAGTTCTTC
TRBV6-5	once	TRBD2	TRBJ2-7	CASSSGTSYYEQYF	TGTGCCAGCAGTTCTGGGACTAGCTACTACGAGCAGTACTTC
TRBV27	.	.	TRBJ2-3	CASSFSGLADTQYF	TGTGCCAGCAGTTTTTCGGGGCTCGCAGATACGCAGTATTTT
TRBV20-1	.	.	TRBJ2-2	CSAPTGGELFF	TGCAGTGCTCCAACAGGCGGGGAGCTGTTTTTT
TRBV6-5	few	.	TRBJ1-5	CASMEGDQPQHF	TGTGCCAGCATGGAGGGGGATCAGCCCCAGCATTTT
TRBV5-5	.	TRBD2	TRBJ2-7	CASSLESGSAYEQYF	TGTGCCAGCAGCTTGGAGAGCGGGAGTGCTTACGAGCAGTACTTC
TRBV5-6	once	TRBD2	TRBJ2-1	CASSPGRAGGPYNEQFF	TGTGCCAGCAGCCCGGGGCGCGCGGGGGGCCCGTACAATGAGCAGTTCTTC
TRBV10-3	.	TRBD2	TRBJ2-2	CAISAFPSGSTGELFF	TGTGCCATCAGTGCCTTCCCTAGCGGGAGCACCGGGGAGCTGTTTTTT
TRBV11-2	.	.	TRBJ1-1	CASSRLGGYTEAFF	TGTGCCAGCAGCCGATTAGGAGGGTATACTGAAGCTTTCTTT
TRBV9	.	.	TRBJ1-4	CASSEGRGVEKLFF	TGTGCCAGCAGCGAGGGCCGGGGGGTGGAAAAACTGTTTTTT
TRBV7-9	.	.	TRBJ2-3	CASSPRNRISTDTQYF	TGTGCCAGCAGCCCCCGAAACAGGATAAGCACAGATACGCAGTATTTT
TRBV28	.	TRBD2	TRBJ2-7	CASSLGGRTSEQYF	TGTGCCAGCAGTTTGGGGGGGAGAACGTCCGAGCAGTACTTC
TRBV5-1	.	.	TRBJ2-7	CASSLGRQGSYEQYF	TGCGCCAGCAGCTTGGGGCGTCAGGGTTCCTACGAGCAGTACTTC
TRBV6-6	few	.	TRBJ1-5	CASSVQGRLAQHF	TGTGCCAGCAGTGTACAGGGCCGGCTCGCCCAGCATTTT
TRBV12-5	.	TRBD1	TRBJ1-1	CASGLTRTGEWNTEAFF	TGTGCTAGTGGTTTGACCCGGACAGGGGAATGGAACACTGAAGCTTTCTTT
TRBV11-3	.	.	TRBJ1-1	CASSIGTEAFF	TGTGCCAGCAGCATTGGGACTGAAGCTTTCTTT
TRBV5-1	.	TRBD1	TRBJ1-1	CASGRDRVMNTEAFF	TGCGCCAGCGGCCGGGACAGGGTCATGAACACTGAAGCTTTCTTT
TRBV21-1	.	.	TRBJ1-5	CASSPSQPQHF	TGTGCCAGCAGCCCTAGTCAGCCCCAGCATTTT
TRBV6-4	.	TRBD2	TRBJ2-3	CASRELAGGPVAQYF	TGTGCCAGCAGGGAACTAGCGGGGGGGCCGGTGGCGCAGTATTTT
TRBV2	.	.	TRBJ2-3	CASSASTDTQYF	TGTGCCAGCAGTGCTAGCACAGATACGCAGTATTTT
TRBV9	.	.	TRBJ2-3	CASSVVTSSGTQYF	TGTGCCAGCAGCGTAGTTACATCTTCAGGTACGCAGTATTTT
TRBV19	.	.	TRBJ2-1	CASSITIWVEQFF	TGTGCCAGTAGTATAACGATTTGGGTCGAGCAGTTCTTC
TRBV2	once	TRBD2	TRBJ2-3	CASRRLAGGPGTQYF	TGTGCCAGCCGGAGACTAGCGGGGGGTCCGGGTACGCAGTATTTT
TRBV18	.	.	TRBJ2-1	CASSPILGDEQFF	TGTGCCAGCTCACCAATATTGGGGGATGAGCAGTTCTTC
TRBV6-4	.	.	TRBJ1-1	CASFRTKVVAFF	TGTGCCAGCTTCAGGACAAAAGTGGTGGCTTTCTTT
TRBV5-1	.	.	TRBJ2-1	CASSLSPDGNNEQFF	TGCGCCAGCAGCTTGTCACCGGACGGCAACAATGAGCAGTTCTTC
TRBV18	.	TRBD2	TRBJ2-7	CASSPGPSGVPTKQYF	TGTGCCAGCTCACCAGGACCCAGCGGGGTACCTACGAAGCAGTACTTC
TRBV19	.	.	TRBJ2-7	CASSTLPGLRIYEQYF	TGTGCCAGTAGCACACTTCCGGGACTGAGGATCTACGAGCAGTACTTC
TRBV7-3	.	TRBD1	TRBJ2-1	CASSPPTTGPYNEQFF	TGTGCCAGCAGCCCCCCGACGACAGGGCCTTACAATGAGCAGTTCTTC
TRBV28	.	.	TRBJ1-2	CASSPRTTHGYTF	TGTGCCAGCAGTCCCAGGACTACCCATGGCTACACCTTC
TRBV6-5	.	TRBD2	TRBJ2-3	CASSYTSGLDTQYF	TGTGCCAGCAGTTACACTAGCGGGTTGGATACGCAGTATTTT